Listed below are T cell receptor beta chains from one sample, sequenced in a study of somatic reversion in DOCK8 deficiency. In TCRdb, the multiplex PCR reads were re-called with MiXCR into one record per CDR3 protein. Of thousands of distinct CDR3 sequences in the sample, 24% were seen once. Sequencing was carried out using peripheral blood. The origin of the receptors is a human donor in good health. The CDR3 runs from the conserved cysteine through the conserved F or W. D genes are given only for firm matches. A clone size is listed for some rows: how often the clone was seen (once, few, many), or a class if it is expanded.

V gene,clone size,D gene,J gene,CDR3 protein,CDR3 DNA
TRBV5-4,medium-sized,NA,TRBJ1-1,CASSVAGLNTEAFF,TGTGCCAGCAGCGTGGCGGGACTGAACACTGAAGCTTTCTTT
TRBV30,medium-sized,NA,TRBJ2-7,CAWSVPSIYEQYF,TGTGCCTGGAGTGTACCTTCCATCTACGAGCAGTACTTC
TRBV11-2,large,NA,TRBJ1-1,CASRGAGTEAFF,TGTGCCAGCAGGGGAGCGGGGACTGAAGCTTTCTTT
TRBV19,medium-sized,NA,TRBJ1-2,CASSAPDGYTF,TGTGCCAGTAGCGCCCCCGACGGCTACACCTTC
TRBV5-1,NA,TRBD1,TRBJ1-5,CASSLQGRSDQPQHF,TGCGCCAGCAGCTTACAGGGGCGGTCGGATCAGCCCCAGCATTTT
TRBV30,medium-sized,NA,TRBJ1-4,CAWRGGRKEKLFF,TGTGCCTGGAGAGGAGGGAGGAAGGAAAAACTGTTTTTT
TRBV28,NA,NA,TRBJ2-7,CASSIAYEQYF,TGTGCCAGCAGTATAGCCTACGAGCAGTACTTC
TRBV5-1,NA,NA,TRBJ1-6,CASSLVTESNSPLHF,TGCGCCAGCAGCTTGGTGACAGAGTCTAATTCACCCCTCCACTTT
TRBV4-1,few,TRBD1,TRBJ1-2,CASSQAPGGVGGYTF,TGCGCCAGCAGCCAAGCCCCAGGGGGGGTTGGTGGCTACACCTTC
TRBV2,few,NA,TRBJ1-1,CASSDDRSMNTEAFF,TGTGCCAGCAGTGATGACCGAAGCATGAACACTGAAGCTTTCTTT
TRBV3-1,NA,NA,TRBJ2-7,CSSSQVGPTPYEQYF,TGTTCCAGCAGCCAAGTGGGACCTACACCCTACGAGCAGTACTTC
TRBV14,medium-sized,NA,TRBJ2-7,CASSQTRIGYDEQYF,TGTGCCAGCAGCCAGACCCGCATCGGCTACGACGAGCAGTACTTC
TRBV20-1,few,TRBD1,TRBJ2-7,CSARDPTGTGMYEQYF,TGCAGTGCTAGAGACCCCACCGGGACAGGGATGTACGAGCAGTACTTC
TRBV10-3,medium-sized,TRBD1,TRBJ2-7,CAISDIGTDISYEQYF,TGTGCCATCAGTGATATCGGGACAGATATCTCCTACGAGCAGTACTTC
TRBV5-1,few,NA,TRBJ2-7,CASSLAEGLGSYEQYF,TGCGCCAGCAGCTTGGCCGAGGGGCTTGGGTCCTACGAGCAGTACTTC
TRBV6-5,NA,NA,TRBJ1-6,CASSFPGNSPLHF,TGTGCCAGCAGTTTTCCAGGGAACTCACCCCTCCACTTT
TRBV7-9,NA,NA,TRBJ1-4,CASSLGAGNEKLFF,TGTGCCAGCAGCTTAGGGGCAGGAAATGAAAAACTGTTTTTT
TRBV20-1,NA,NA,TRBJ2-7,CSARDGITLEQYF,TGCAGTGCTAGAGATGGGATCACCTTAGAGCAGTACTTC
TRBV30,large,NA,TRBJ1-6,CAWSVQLDSYNSPLHF,TGTGCCTGGAGTGTACAACTGGACAGCTATAATTCACCCCTCCACTTT
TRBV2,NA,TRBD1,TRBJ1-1,CASSLGTARTEAFF,TGTGCCAGCAGCCTTGGGACAGCGCGGACTGAAGCTTTCTTT
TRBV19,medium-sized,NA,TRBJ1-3,CASSIVSGSTGSGNTIYF,TGTGCCAGTAGTATCGTTTCGGGATCGACAGGCTCTGGAAACACCATATATTTT
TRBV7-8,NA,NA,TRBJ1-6,CASSKDSPNSPLHF,TGTGCCAGCAGCAAAGACAGTCCTAATTCACCCCTCCACTTT
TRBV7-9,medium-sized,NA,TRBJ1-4,CASSLALGSLGEKLFF,TGTGCCAGCAGCTTAGCGCTTGGCAGTCTAGGGGAAAAACTGTTTTTT
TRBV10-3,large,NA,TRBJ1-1,CAISENIMNTEAFF,TGTGCCATCAGTGAGAACATCATGAACACTGAAGCTTTCTTT
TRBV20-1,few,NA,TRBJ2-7,CSARLGLTYEQYF,TGCAGTGCTAGATTGGGACTTACCTACGAGCAGTACTTC
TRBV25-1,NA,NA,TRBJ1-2,CASSEPSNYGYTF,TGTGCCAGCAGTGAACCCAGCAACTATGGCTACACCTTC
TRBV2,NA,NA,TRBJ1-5,CASSSQGSNQPQHF,TGTGCCAGCAGTTCTCAGGGGAGCAATCAGCCCCAGCATTTT
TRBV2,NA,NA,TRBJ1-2,CASSEIGSESPFGYTF,TGTGCCAGCAGTGAAATAGGCAGCGAATCTCCTTTTGGCTACACCTTC
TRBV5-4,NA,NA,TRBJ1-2,CASSLAGLDGYTF,TGTGCCAGCAGCTTGGCAGGGTTAGACGGCTACACCTTC
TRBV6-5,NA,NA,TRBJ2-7,CASSSPKEQYF,TGTGCCAGCAGTTCTCCCAAGGAGCAGTACTTC
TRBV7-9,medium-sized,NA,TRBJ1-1,CASSRAGISLNTEAFF,TGTGCCAGCAGCCGGGCCGGAATTAGCCTGAACACTGAAGCTTTCTTT
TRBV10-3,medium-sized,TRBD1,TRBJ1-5,CAISESRKGTGSNQPQHF,TGTGCCATCAGTGAGTCTCGGAAGGGGACAGGGAGCAATCAGCCCCAGCATTTT
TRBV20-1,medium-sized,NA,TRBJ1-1,CSATPGGWGAFF,TGCAGTGCCACTCCCGGGGGGTGGGGAGCTTTCTTT
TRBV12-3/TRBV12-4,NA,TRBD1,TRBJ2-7,CASSFPGQGVYEQYF,TGTGCCAGCAGTTTCCCGGGACAGGGGGTTTACGAGCAGTACTTC
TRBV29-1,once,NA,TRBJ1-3,CSAVRGAGNTIYF,TGCAGCGCTGTTCGGGGGGCCGGAAACACCATATATTTT
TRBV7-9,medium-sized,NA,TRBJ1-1,CASSLVISNTEAFF,TGTGCCAGCAGCTTAGTCATCTCGAACACTGAAGCTTTCTTT
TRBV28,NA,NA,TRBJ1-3,CASSFLLSGNTIYF,TGTGCCAGCAGCTTCCTACTCTCTGGAAACACCATATATTTT
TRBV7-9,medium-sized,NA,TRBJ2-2,CASSAMGRGTGELFF,TGTGCCAGCAGCGCCATGGGGCGGGGTACTGGGGAGCTGTTTTTT
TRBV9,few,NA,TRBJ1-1,CASSVDGSYTEAFF,TGTGCCAGCAGCGTAGATGGGAGTTACACTGAAGCTTTCTTT
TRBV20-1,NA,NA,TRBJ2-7,CSARDLRGYEQYF,TGCAGTGCTAGAGATCTCAGGGGCTACGAGCAGTACTTC
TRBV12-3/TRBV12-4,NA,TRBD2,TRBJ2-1,CASSLGTSGDNEQFF,TGTGCCAGCAGTTTGGGTACTAGCGGTGACAATGAGCAGTTCTTC
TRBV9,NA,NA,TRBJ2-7,CASSALQGNEQYF,TGTGCCAGCAGCGCTCTCCAGGGGAACGAGCAGTACTTC
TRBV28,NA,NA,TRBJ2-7,CASSPPPGEQYF,TGTGCCAGCAGTCCACCCCCAGGCGAGCAGTACTTC
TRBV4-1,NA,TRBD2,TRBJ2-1,CASSQGLAGGRGYNEQFF,TGCGCCAGCAGCCAAGGTCTAGCGGGGGGCCGGGGGTACAATGAGCAGTTCTTC
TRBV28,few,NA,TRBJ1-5,CASSLWPGNQPQHF,TGTGCCAGCAGTTTATGGCCCGGGAATCAGCCCCAGCATTTT
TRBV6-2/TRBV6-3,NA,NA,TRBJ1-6,CASSYWNSPLHF,TGTGCCAGCAGTTACTGGAATTCACCCCTCCACTTT
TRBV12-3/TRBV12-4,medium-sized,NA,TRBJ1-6,CASSFSGQASPLHF,TGTGCCAGCAGTTTTAGCGGGCAGGCTTCACCCCTCCACTTT
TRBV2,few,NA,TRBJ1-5,CASSAEFNQPQHF,TGTGCCAGCAGCGCGGAATTCAATCAGCCCCAGCATTTT
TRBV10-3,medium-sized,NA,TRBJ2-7,CAISESVWDYEQYF,TGTGCCATCAGTGAGTCGGTTTGGGACTACGAGCAGTACTTC
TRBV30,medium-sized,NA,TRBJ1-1,CAWNSHLNTEAFF,TGTGCCTGGAACAGTCATCTGAACACTGAAGCTTTCTTT
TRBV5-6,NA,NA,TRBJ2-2,CASRAPGTNTGELFF,TGTGCCAGCAGAGCCCCCGGGACGAACACCGGGGAGCTGTTTTTT
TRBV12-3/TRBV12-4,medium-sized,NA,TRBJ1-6,CASSPYTGISYNSPLHF,TGTGCCAGCAGCCCCTACACTGGGATCTCCTATAATTCACCCCTCCACTTT
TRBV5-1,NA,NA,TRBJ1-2,CASSLSQGELGGYTF,TGCGCCAGCAGCTTGTCCCAGGGTGAGCTGGGGGGCTACACCTTC
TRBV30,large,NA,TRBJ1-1,CAWRGGPGTEAFF,TGTGCCTGGAGAGGAGGGCCGGGCACTGAAGCTTTCTTT
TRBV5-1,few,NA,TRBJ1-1,CASGQGRSTEAFF,TGCGCCAGCGGCCAGGGCAGATCCACTGAAGCTTTCTTT
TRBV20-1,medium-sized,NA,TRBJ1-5,CSARDLNAGMVGQPQHF,TGCAGTGCTAGGGACCTCAACGCAGGGATGGTGGGTCAGCCCCAGCATTTT
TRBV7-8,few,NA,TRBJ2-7,CASSSARAYEQYF,TGTGCCAGCAGCAGCGCCAGGGCCTACGAGCAGTACTTC